The sequence of this TCR beta chain was determined in a study of CXCR3-negative and CXCR3-positive naive CD8 T cells. This CDR3 contains 15 residues. Every individual CD8+ T cell subset underwent sorting in triplicate at approximately 280,000 cells apiece. UMI labels and 5' RACE were used to prepare the TRB cDNA libraries. TCRdb reprocessed the 5' RACE reads and keeps a single row for each CDR3 protein, giving no DNA. The table for this sample gives over 80,000 distinct CDR3 sequences. Sequences were obtained from naive CXCR3- CD8+ T cells from blood. Subset reported: CD45RO-CCR7+CD27+CD95- naive CD8+ T cells lacking CXCR3 (TNR3-). The origin of this receptor is a human donor in good health. Some clones in this sample may be carry-over from other donors' samples. This chain uses TRBV12-3 or TRBV12-4 with TRBJ1-5; TCRdb reports TRBD1, a call that lacks DNA to check it against. CDR3 in amino acids: CASSHEDRGNQPQHF.